This T cell receptor (beta chain) was sequenced during a study of T cell repertoires in ileal Crohn's disease. Turning to the study itself: Biopsies of inflamed ileum from the surgical specimen form M0 samples.

The study's findings and limits: High-frequency clones were more common in sorted CD8 than CD4 cells.

Repertoires were generated with immunoSEQ multiplex PCR, while TCRdb's copy carries only in-frame clones and drops some. The data contain some 4,600 clones, 76% of them seen just once; the ten biggest clones take up 7.1%. Time point given: inflamed ileum from the surgical specimen. As regards this clone: Its antigen is not known.

Trimming took 0 bases from V and 7 from J, leaving 8 bases between them. This CDR3 region has 13 residues. CDR1 SGDLS and CDR2 YYNGEE come from the germline V gene. V usage is TRBV9 and J usage is TRBJ2-1; unclear D gene. Sample: ileal tissue. The clonotype was recovered from an adult with Crohn's disease. CDR3 bases: TGTGCCAGCAGCGTAGGGCCAGGAAATGAGCAGTTCTTC. It specifies CASSVGPGNEQFF.